This T cell receptor beta chain was recorded in a study of fetal regulatory T cell absence and autoimmunity. A few counts support this clone. Its antigen is still unknown. This was a survey-level run. Profiled with immunoSEQ multiplex PCR; TCRdb holds only in-frame clones, not every one. The sample has 95,000 to 100,000 clones, about 78% seen once. This CDR3 spans 13 amino acids. With 8 bases removed from V and 0 bases from J, the gap between germline ends came to 10 bases. The germline V gene has CDR1 MGHDK and CDR2 SYGVNS. Study-wide results and limits: Pancreas TCRs were oligoclonally enriched versus cord blood, some clones over 85-fold. TRB gene family usage was broadly similar in cord blood and pancreas.

The sequence was collected from a male donor with IPEX syndrome. The V and J genes are TRBV25-1 and TRBJ1-1; D uncertain. The sequencing input was pancreas tissue. For the CDR3, the DNA is TGTGCCAGCGGAGGGCCATTGAACACTGAAGCTTTCTTT. This codes for CASGGPLNTEAFF.